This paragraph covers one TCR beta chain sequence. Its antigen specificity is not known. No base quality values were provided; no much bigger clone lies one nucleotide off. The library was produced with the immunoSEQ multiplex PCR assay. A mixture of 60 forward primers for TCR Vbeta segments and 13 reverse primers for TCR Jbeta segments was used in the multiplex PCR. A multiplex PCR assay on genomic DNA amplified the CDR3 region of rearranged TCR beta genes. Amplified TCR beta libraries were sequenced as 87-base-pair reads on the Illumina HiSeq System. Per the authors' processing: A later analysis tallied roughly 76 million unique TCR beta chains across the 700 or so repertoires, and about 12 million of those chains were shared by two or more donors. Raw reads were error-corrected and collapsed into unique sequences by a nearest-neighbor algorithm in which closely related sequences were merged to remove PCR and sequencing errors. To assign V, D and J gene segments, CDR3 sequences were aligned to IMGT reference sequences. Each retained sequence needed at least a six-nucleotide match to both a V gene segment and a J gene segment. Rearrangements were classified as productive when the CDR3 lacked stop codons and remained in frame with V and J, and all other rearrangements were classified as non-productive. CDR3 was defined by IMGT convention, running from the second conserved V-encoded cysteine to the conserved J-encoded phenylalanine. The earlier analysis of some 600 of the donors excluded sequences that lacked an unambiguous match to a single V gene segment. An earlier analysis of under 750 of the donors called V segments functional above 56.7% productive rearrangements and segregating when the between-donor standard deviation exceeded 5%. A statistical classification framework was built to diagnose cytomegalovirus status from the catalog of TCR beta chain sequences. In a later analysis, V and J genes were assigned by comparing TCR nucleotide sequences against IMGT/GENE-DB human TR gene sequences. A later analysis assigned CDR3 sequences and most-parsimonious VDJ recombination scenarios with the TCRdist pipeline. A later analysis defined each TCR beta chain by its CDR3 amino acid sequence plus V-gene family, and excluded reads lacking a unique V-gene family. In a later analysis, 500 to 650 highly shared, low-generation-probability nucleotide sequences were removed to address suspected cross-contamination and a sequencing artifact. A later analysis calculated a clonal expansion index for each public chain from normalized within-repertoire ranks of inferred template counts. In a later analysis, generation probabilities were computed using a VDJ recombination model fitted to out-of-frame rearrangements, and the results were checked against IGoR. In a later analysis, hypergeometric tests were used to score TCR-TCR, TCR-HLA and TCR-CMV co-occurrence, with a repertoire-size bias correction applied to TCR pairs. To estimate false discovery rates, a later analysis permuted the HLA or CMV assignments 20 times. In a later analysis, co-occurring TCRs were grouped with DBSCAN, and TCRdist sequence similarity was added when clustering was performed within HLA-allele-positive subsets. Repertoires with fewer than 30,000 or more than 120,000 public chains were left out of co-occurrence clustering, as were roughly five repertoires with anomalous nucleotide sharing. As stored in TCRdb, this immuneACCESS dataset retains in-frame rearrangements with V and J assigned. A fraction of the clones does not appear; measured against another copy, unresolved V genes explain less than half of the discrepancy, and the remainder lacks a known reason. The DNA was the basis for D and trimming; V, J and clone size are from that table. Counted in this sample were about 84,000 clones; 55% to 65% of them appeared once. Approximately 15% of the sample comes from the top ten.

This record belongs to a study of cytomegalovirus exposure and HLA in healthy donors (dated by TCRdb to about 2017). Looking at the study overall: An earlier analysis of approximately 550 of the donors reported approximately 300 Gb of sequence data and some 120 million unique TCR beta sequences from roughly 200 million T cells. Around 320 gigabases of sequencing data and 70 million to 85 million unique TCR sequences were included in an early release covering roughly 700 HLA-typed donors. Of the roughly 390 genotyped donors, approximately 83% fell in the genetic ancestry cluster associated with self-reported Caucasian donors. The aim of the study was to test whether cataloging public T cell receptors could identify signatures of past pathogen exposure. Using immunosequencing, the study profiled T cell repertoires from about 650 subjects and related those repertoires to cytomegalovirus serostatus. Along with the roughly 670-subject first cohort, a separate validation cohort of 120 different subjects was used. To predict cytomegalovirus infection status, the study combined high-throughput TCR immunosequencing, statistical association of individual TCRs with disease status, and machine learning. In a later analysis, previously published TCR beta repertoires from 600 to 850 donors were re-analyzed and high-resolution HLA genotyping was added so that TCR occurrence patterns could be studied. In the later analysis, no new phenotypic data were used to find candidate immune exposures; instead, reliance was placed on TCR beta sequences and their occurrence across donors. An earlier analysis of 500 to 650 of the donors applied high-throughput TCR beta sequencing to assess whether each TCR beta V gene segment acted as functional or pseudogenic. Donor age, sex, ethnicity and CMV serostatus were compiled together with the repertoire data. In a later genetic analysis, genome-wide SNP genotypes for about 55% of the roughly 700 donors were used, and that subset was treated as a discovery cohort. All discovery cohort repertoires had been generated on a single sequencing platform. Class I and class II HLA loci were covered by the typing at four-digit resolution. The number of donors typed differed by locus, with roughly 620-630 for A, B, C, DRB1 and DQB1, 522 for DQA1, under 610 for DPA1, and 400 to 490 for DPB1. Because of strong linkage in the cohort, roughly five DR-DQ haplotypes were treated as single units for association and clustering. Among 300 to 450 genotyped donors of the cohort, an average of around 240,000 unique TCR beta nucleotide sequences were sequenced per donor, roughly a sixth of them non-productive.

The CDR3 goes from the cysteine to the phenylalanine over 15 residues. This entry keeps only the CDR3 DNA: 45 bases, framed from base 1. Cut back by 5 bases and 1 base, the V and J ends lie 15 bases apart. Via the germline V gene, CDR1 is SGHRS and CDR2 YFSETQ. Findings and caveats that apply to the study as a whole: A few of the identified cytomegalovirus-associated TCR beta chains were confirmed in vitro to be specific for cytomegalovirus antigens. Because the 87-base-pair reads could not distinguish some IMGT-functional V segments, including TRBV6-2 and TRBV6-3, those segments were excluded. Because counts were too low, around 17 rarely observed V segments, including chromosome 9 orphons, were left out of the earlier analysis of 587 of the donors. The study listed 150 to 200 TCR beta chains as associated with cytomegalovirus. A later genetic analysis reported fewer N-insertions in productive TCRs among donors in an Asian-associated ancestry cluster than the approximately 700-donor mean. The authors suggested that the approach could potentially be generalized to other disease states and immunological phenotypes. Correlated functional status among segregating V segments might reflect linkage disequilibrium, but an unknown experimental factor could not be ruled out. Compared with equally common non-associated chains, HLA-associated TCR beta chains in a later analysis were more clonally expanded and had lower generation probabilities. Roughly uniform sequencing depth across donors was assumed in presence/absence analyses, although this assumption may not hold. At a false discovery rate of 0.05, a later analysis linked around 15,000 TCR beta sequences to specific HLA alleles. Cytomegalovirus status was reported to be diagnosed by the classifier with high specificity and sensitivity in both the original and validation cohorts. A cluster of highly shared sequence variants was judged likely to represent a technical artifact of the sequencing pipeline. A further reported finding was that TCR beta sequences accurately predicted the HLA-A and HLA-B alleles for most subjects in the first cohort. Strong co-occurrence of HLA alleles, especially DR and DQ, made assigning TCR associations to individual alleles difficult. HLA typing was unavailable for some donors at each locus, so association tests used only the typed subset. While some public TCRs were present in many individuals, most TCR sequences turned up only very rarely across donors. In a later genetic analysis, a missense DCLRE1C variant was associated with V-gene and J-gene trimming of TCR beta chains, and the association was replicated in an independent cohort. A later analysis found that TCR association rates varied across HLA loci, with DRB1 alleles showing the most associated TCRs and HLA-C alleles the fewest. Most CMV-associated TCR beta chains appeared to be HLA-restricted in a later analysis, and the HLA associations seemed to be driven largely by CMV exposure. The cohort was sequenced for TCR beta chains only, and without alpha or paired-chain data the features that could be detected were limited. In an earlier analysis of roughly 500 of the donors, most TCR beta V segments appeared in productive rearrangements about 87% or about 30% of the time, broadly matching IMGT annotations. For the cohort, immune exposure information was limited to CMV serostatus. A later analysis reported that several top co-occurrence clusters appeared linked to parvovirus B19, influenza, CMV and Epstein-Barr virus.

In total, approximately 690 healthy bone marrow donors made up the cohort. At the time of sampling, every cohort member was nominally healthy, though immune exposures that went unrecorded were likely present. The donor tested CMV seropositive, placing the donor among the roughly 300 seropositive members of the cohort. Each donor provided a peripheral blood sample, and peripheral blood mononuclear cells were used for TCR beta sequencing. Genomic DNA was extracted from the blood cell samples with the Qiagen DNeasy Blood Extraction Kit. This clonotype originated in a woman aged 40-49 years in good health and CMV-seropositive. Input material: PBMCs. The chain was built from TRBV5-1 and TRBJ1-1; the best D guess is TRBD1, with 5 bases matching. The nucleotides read TGCGCCAGCAGTTTCAATGGAGACAGGAACACTGAAGCTTTCTTT. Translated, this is CASSFNGDRNTEAFF.